This record concerns one T cell receptor beta chain sequence. Its antigen remains unidentified. The data are from a study of monozygotic twins with cystic fibrosis. Using immunoSEQ multiplex PCR, the repertoire was profiled, and TCRdb retains in-frame clones only, with some absent. Among more than 15,000 clones listed, roughly 89% were seen once. Study-wide findings and caveats: Co-twins had the most similar V usage for 13 of 16 pairs, J for 8. Clonality was generally low (median roughly 0.01), higher in the most severe patients.

CDR3 length: 13 residues. CDR1 is SGHTA and CDR2 is FQGTGA in the germline V gene. V was shortened by 7 bases and J by 14 bases, with 22 bases between the two germline ends. This sequence was found in a girl aged 2 to 9 with cystic fibrosis. Sequenced material: blood. The V and J genes are TRBV7-3 and TRBJ2-3; D is possibly TRBD2 (6 bases). Written as DNA, the CDR3 is TGTGCCAGCACCTCCGATGACGGGAGTTCTTTGTATTTT. Protein: CASTSDDGSSLYF.